The T cell receptor beta chain under discussion was sequenced for a study of shared clonotypes between healthy human individuals. Study-wide background: In total, the donors were a couple of women and three men aged 18 to 49. General study findings and limits: Generation probabilities were higher for clonotypes shared across all four sorted-subset donors than for unshared ones.

V shed 5 bases and J 2 bases; nucleotides not matched to a gene: 4. Germline V lookup: CDR1 SGHTA, CDR2 FQGNSA. The CDR3 totals 15 residues. The sorted-subset replicate PCRs were given 150 to 250 ng DNA, which is approximately 30,000 T cell genomes. The table came from immunoSEQ multiplex PCR; TCRdb's copy has only in-frame clones and leaves some out. The table has millions of clones, around 90% seen once. A word on this clone: Its antigen is not known. Other nucleotide sequences from this sample produce the same CDR3.

The donor cohort consisted entirely of Caucasian adults residing in Nashville, Tennessee. The chain is built from TRBV7-2 and TRBJ1-3; 9 bases match TRBD1. The receptor was derived from a man aged 18-30 years in good health. Sequencing was done on a sample of naive CD4+ T cells sorted from blood. Subset in this sample: CD45RA+ positively selected. Here the CDR3 DNA reads TGTGCCAGCAGCCTTACAGGGGGCACTGGAAACACCATATATTTT. Translated, it gives CASSLTGGTGNTIYF.